Listed below are T cell receptor beta chains from one sample, sequenced in a study of blood T cell repertoires in COVID-19. The table came from immunoSEQ multiplex PCR; TCRdb's copy has only in-frame clones and leaves some out. The sample yields approximately 480,000 clones, about 90% seen once. Sequences were obtained from PBMCs or T cells enriched from blood (not recorded which). The receptors stem from a woman in her late teens or twenties who had recovered from COVID-19. Each CDR3 is given with its conserved first and last residue. Fields, in order: V gene, clone size, J gene, D gene, CDR3 DNA, CDR3 protein. D genes are given only for firm matches. Rows give clone size only sometimes, using once, few, many, or a class for an expanded clone.

TRBV28,.,TRBJ1-1,.,TGTGCCAGCAAAAACCCGGGTCATCTTACTGAAGCTTTCTTT,CASKNPGHLTEAFF
TRBV5-1,.,TRBJ1-2,.,TGCGCCAGCAGCTTGGAAGGAGGCAGCCGTGGCTACACCTTC,CASSLEGGSRGYTF
TRBV28,.,TRBJ2-4,TRBD1,TGTGCCAGCAGCCCCGTACAGGGGGCCGTAAACATTCAGTACTTC,CASSPVQGAVNIQYF
TRBV18,.,TRBJ1-2,.,TGTGCCAGCTCACCCACAACGGGGGGCTCGGATGGCTACACCTTC,CASSPTTGGSDGYTF
TRBV28,.,TRBJ1-2,.,TGTGCCAGCAGTTTAGCAGGCCAGGATCACACCTTC,CASSLAGQDHTF
TRBV19,.,TRBJ1-4,.,TGTGCCAGTTGCGACCTGACAGGTGCCCGAGCGGCTAATGAAAAACTGTTTTTT,CASCDLTGARAANEKLFF
TRBV6-5,.,TRBJ2-6,.,TGTGCCAGCAGTCTCTCTGGGGCCAACGTCCTGACTTTC,CASSLSGANVLTF
TRBV7-8,.,TRBJ1-3,.,TGTGCCAGCACCCTCGAGCCAGACACGGCCGATGGAAACACCATATATTTT,CASTLEPDTADGNTIYF
TRBV29-1,.,TRBJ2-7,.,TGCAGCGTTGGCTCGCTAAGGGACAAGCAGTACTTC,CSVGSLRDKQYF
TRBV12-3/TRBV12-4,.,TRBJ1-1,.,TGTGCCAGCAGTCTGACAAGAACTGAAGCTTTCTTT,CASSLTRTEAFF
TRBV12-5,.,TRBJ1-5,TRBD1,TGTGCTAGTGGTTCGACAGGGTCGAATCAGCCCCAGCATTTT,CASGSTGSNQPQHF
TRBV11-2,.,TRBJ2-5,.,TGTGCCAGCAGCCGTTACCACCTAGCCGGAAGCCAAGAGACCCAGTACTTC,CASSRYHLAGSQETQYF
TRBV18,.,TRBJ1-1,TRBD1,TGTGCCAGCTCACCCCCACAGGGGGAGGACACTGAAGCTTTCTTT,CASSPPQGEDTEAFF
TRBV11-2,.,TRBJ1-5,.,TGTGCCAGCAGCTTAGGGGGGGGCTACAATCAGCCCCAGCATTTT,CASSLGGGYNQPQHF
TRBV27,few,TRBJ1-2,.,TGTGCCAGCAGGTGGGGGGACCTTCTTAGTGTCTACACCTTC,CASRWGDLLSVYTF
TRBV6-5,.,TRBJ1-1,.,TGTGCCAGCAGTCCCTGGGAGGTGAACACTGAAGCTTTCTTT,CASSPWEVNTEAFF
TRBV2,.,TRBJ2-7,.,TGTGCCAGCAGTCGAGGTCGGACTCAAGAGGAGCAGTACTTC,CASSRGRTQEEQYF
TRBV30,.,TRBJ2-1,.,TGTGCCTGGAGTGTAATGGGGGGCTACAATGAGCAGTTCTTC,CAWSVMGGYNEQFF
TRBV5-1,.,TRBJ1-3,.,TGCGCCAGCAGCTTGGTAGGGGCAGAAAGTCTCTCCTACTCTGGAAACACCATATATTTT,CASSLVGAESLSYSGNTIYF
TRBV24-1,.,TRBJ1-5,.,TGTGCCACCTTTAATCTTAGCAATCAGCCCCAGCATTTT,CATFNLSNQPQHF
TRBV9,.,TRBJ1-2,.,TGTGCCAGCAGCCCTGGCTGGAGCTATGGCTACACCTTC,CASSPGWSYGYTF
TRBV7-6,.,TRBJ1-1,TRBD1,TGTGCCAGCAGCTTAACTGGTGGGACAGGGGGGAACACTGAAGCTTTCTTT,CASSLTGGTGGNTEAFF
TRBV25-1,.,TRBJ1-4,TRBD1,TGTGCCAGCAGTGAAGGGGGACAGGGGTATGAAAAACTGTTTTTT,CASSEGGQGYEKLFF
TRBV12-3/TRBV12-4,.,TRBJ1-2,.,TGTGCCAGCAGTTTGCAGGGCCGGGGGGGCTACACCTTC,CASSLQGRGGYTF
TRBV5-1,.,TRBJ1-6,.,TGCGCCAGCAGCTTGGCCAGTCTCGGGGGGAATTCACCCCTCCACTTT,CASSLASLGGNSPLHF
TRBV9,.,TRBJ1-2,.,TGTGCCAGCAGCGCCCGGACGGGATATGGCTACACCTTC,CASSARTGYGYTF
TRBV3-1/TRBV3-2,.,TRBJ2-7,.,TGTGCCAGCAGCCCGACTACCCTATACGAGCAGTACTTC,CASSPTTLYEQYF
TRBV7-9,.,TRBJ1-1,TRBD1,TGTGCCAGCAGCCGAGGACAGGGTGAAGCTTTCTTT,CASSRGQGEAFF
TRBV5-1,few,TRBJ2-2,TRBD1,TGCGCCAGTACTTCTCAACCCTCGGGACAGGGGGTCGGGGAGCTGTTTTTT,CASTSQPSGQGVGELFF
TRBV12-3/TRBV12-4,.,TRBJ2-7,TRBD1,TGTGCCAGCATCCGGACAGGGGGCTACGAGCAGTACTTC,CASIRTGGYEQYF
TRBV5-5,.,TRBJ2-7,.,TGTGCCAGCAGCTTTTTAGTAGCAGGGATAAACGAGCAGTACTTC,CASSFLVAGINEQYF
TRBV7-3,.,TRBJ2-3,.,TGTGCCAGCAGCCCCGGACAGTCTAGCACAGATACGCAGTATTTT,CASSPGQSSTDTQYF
TRBV28,.,TRBJ2-7,TRBD1,TGTGCCAGCAGTTCCGGACAGGGTAGTGTCTACGAGCAGTACTTC,CASSSGQGSVYEQYF
TRBV7-9,.,TRBJ1-1,.,TGTGCCAGCAGTTCACACGAGGTCGACGCTTTCTTT,CASSSHEVDAFF
TRBV30,.,TRBJ1-2,.,TGTGCCTGGAGTGTGGGCAGCCCGTTTTATGGCTACACCTTC,CAWSVGSPFYGYTF
TRBV5-1,.,TRBJ1-3,TRBD1,TGCGCCAGCAGCCTGGGACAGGGGCGAAACACCATATATTTT,CASSLGQGRNTIYF
TRBV28,.,TRBJ1-1,.,TGTGCCAGCAACCAAGGACAGCCAAACACTGAAGCTTTCTTT,CASNQGQPNTEAFF
TRBV27,.,TRBJ1-1,.,TGTGCCAGCAGTAACAGGGAGAACACTGAAGCTTTCTTT,CASSNRENTEAFF
TRBV18,.,TRBJ2-2,.,TGTGCCAGCTCACCCAGGGTCCCTACCGGGGAGCTGTTTTTT,CASSPRVPTGELFF
TRBV5-8,.,TRBJ1-2,TRBD1,TGTGCCAGCAGCCCTCCGTCGGGACAGGGGGCGAATGGCTACACCTTC,CASSPPSGQGANGYTF
TRBV2,.,TRBJ1-2,.,TGTGCCAGCAGTCCGAGGACAGCGGATAACTATGGCTACACCTTC,CASSPRTADNYGYTF
TRBV23-1,.,TRBJ1-5,.,TGCGCCAGCAGTCGGGACTCTACCCTCGGCAGTGTCAATCAGCCCCAGCATTTT,CASSRDSTLGSVNQPQHF
TRBV6-4,.,TRBJ2-5,.,TGTGCCAGCAGTGACGGGGGCAGTCGTGTGCGAGAGACCCAGTACTTC,CASSDGGSRVRETQYF
TRBV30,.,TRBJ2-7,TRBD2,TGTGCCTGGAGTGTACGACTAGCGGGGGACGAGCAGTACTTC,CAWSVRLAGDEQYF
TRBV19,few,TRBJ2-4,TRBD1,TGTGCCAGTATCCAGACAGGGGAAAACATTCAGTACTTC,CASIQTGENIQYF